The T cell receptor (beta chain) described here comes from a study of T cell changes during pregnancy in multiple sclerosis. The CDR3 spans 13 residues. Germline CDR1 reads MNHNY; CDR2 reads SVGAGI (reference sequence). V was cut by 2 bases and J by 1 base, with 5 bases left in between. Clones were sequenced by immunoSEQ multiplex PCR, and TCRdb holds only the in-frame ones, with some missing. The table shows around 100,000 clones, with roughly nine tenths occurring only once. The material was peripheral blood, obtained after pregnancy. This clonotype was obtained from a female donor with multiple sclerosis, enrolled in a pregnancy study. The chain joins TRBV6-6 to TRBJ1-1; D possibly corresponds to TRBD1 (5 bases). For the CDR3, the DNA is TGTGCCAGCAGTTACGGACAGAACACTGAAGCTTTCTTT. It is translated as CASSYGQNTEAFF.